This T cell receptor (beta chain) was documented in a study of T cell changes during pregnancy in multiple sclerosis. Trimming at V came to 5 bases and at J to 2 bases, leaving 4 bases not matched to a gene. Germline CDR1 and CDR2: GTSNPN and SVGIG (reference sequence). The CDR3 consists of 13 residues. TCRdb keeps only in-frame clones here, not all; method: immunoSEQ multiplex PCR. The sample shows approximately 100,000 clones, 91% of them seen only once. The TCR was taken from a female donor with multiple sclerosis, enrolled in a pregnancy study. The chain uses TRBV30 and TRBJ2-7; 9 positions agree with TRBD2. The specimen comprised peripheral blood, sampled before pregnancy. CDR3 nucleotides: TGTGCCTGGGCAATAGCGGGGGCCTACGAGCAGTACTTC. Protein sequence: CAWAIAGAYEQYF. Variable domain in full (rest from reference TRBV30 and TRBJ2-7): SQTIHQWPATLVQPVGSPLSLECTVEGTSNPNLYWYRQAAGRGLQLLFYSVGIGQISSEVPQNLSASRPQDRQFILSSKKLLLSDSGFYLCAWAIAGAYEQYFGPGTRLTVT.